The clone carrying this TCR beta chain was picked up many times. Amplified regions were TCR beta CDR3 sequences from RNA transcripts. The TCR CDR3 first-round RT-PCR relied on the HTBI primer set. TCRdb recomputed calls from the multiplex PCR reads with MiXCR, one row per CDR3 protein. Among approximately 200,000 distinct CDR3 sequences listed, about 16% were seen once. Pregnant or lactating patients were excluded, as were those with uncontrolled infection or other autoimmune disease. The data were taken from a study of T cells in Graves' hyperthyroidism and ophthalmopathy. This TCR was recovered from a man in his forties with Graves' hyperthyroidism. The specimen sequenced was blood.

The CDR3 DNA follows: TGTGCCAGCAGTTACCGGACACCCGCCTACGAGCAGTACTTC. Its translation is CASSYRTPAYEQYF. The chain combines TRBV6-5 with TRBJ2-7; D possibly corresponds to TRBD1 (5 bases). Trimming took off 2 bases at V and 2 bases at J, with 10 bases between the two ends. The CDR3 is 14 amino acids. Germline V gene data show CDR1 as MNHEY and CDR2 as SVGAGI.